Following are 30 T cell receptor beta chains from one sample sequenced in a study of blood T cell repertoires in COVID-19. Sequencing was performed with immunoSEQ multiplex PCR; in TCRdb, only in-frame clones are kept and a portion is missing. Here the sample spans about 76,000 clones, over 70% being singletons. The sample consisted of peripheral blood. Receptors were obtained from a human donor in a cohort sampled during active COVID-19.

The rearrangement joins TRBV11-2 to TRBJ2-7; a possible D gene is TRBD1 (5 bases). The CDR3 is 17 residues long. CDR1 is SGHAT and CDR2 is FQNNGV in the germline V gene. Trimming stripped 0 bases from V and 0 bases from J, with 15 bases between. CDR3 coding DNA: TGTGCCAGCAGCTTAGACGCAGGGAACCTATACTCCTACGAGCAGTACGTC. Residues: CASSLDAGNLYSYEQYV.

The CDR3 DNA reads TGTGCCAGCAGCTTGGCGGGGGACAGGGGGCCTGGCTACACCTTC. As protein: CASSLAGDRGPGYTF. The V and J genes are TRBV5-6 and TRBJ1-2, with 12 bases matching TRBD1. CDR3 length: 15 residues. V was clipped by 0 bases and J by 7 bases; unmatched bases: 4. CDR1 is SGHDT, CDR2 YYEEEE, per germline.

The rearrangement links TRBV4-2 to TRBJ2-3, with D uncertain. Germline CDR1 and CDR2: LGHNA and YNFKEQ. This CDR3 is 14 amino acids long. With 1 base removed from V and 2 bases from J, the gap between germline ends came to 7 bases. CDR3 in amino acids: CASSQGSFTDTQYF. DNA for the CDR3: TGTGCCAGCAGCCAAGGAAGCTTCACAGATACGCAGTATTTT.

This chain uses TRBV7-2 with TRBJ1-5; 11 bases are a match to TRBD1. Germline V lookup: CDR1 SGHTA, CDR2 FQGNSA. The trim removed 5 bases at V and 6 bases at J, leaving 9 bases unmatched. This CDR3 comprises 16 residues. The CDR3 loop reads CASSGRSGTGGQPQHF. CDR3 bases: TGTGCCAGCAGCGGGCGATCCGGGACAGGGGGTCAGCCCCAGCATTTT.

The rearrangement links TRBV3-1 (or the pseudogene TRBV3-2) to TRBJ2-2; unclear D gene. Germline V gives CDR1 LGHDT, CDR2 YNNKEL (reference sequence). The CDR3 is made up of 14 amino acids. V lost 0 bases, J lost 7 bases, and 9 bases lay in between. Here the CDR3 DNA reads TGTGCCAGCAGCCAAGATCTGGCAATCGGGGAGCTGTTTTTT. Translated, it gives CASSQDLAIGELFF.

This clone was counted only a few times. V gene TRBV5-1 combines with J gene TRBJ2-7; 7 bases map to TRBD1. The germline V gene encodes CDR1 SGHRS and CDR2 YFSETQ. This CDR3 has 12 residues. Losses at the gene ends were 4 bases for V and 5 bases for J; bases not matched to a gene: 3. DNA for the CDR3: TGCGCCAGCAGCCCGGGACAGAACGAGCAGTACGTC. Amino acid sequence: CASSPGQNEQYV.

The chain employs TRBV18 and TRBJ1-1; 12 positions agree with TRBD1. This CDR3 comprises 16 residues. Trimming removed 2 bases from V and 3 bases from J; junction bases left unmatched: 4. Germline loops: CDR1 KGHSH, CDR2 LQKENI. CDR3 in DNA: TGTGCCAGCTCACCATGGGGACAGGGGGCCGACACTGAAGCTTTCTTT. Encoded protein: CASSPWGQGADTEAFF.

This clone is a singleton in its sample. The rearrangement uses TRBV9 and TRBJ1-2; 7 bases match TRBD1. Trimming at V came to 0 bases and at J to 4 bases, leaving 6 bases not matched to a gene. The CDR3 loop spans 15 amino acids. Germline CDR1 reads SGDLS; CDR2 reads YYNGEE. Here the CDR3 DNA reads TGTGCCAGCAGCGTAGGGGACAGCTTTGTCTATGGCTACACCTTC. This sequence encodes CASSVGDSFVYGYTF.

The chain couples TRBV7-2 to TRBJ1-3; 7 bases agree with TRBD1. The CDR3 runs 15 residues. CDR1 SGHTA and CDR2 FQGNSA come from the germline V gene. V lost 5 bases, J lost 0 bases, and 4 bases stayed unmatched. This CDR3 reads CASSPGTDSGNTIYF. The CDR3 bases are TGTGCCAGCAGCCCCGGGACAGACTCTGGAAACACCATATATTTT.

J is TRBJ2-2 and V is TRBV4-3; D gene uncertain. Deletions cut 1 base from V and 6 bases from J, with 6 bases between. Germline V gene lookup returns CDR1 LGHNA and CDR2 YSLEER. This CDR3 comprises 13 residues. The CDR3 coding sequence is TGCGCCAGCAGCCAAGTCTACGCCGGGGAGCTGTTTTTT. Translating it yields CASSQVYAGELFF.

The chain uses TRBV5-1 and TRBJ1-2; D perhaps matches TRBD1 (5 bases). This CDR3 contains 14 residues. The V gene's germline CDR1 is SGHRS and CDR2 YFSETQ. The ends were cut back, 3 bases at V and 2 bases at J, with 11 bases in the middle. This CDR3 is CASSWGGRNYGYTF. In DNA form, the CDR3 reads TGCGCCAGCAGCTGGGGCGGACGGAACTATGGCTACACCTTC.

This CDR3 reads CASSLELAATDTQYF. The CDR3 DNA follows: TGTGCCAGCAGCTTAGAACTAGCGGCCACAGATACGCAGTATTTT. The chain carries TRBV11-2 and TRBJ2-3, with 8 positions matching TRBD2. Germline values: CDR1 SGHAT, CDR2 FQNNGV. With V trimmed by 0 bases and J by 2 bases, 1 base remained unmatched. This CDR3 is 15 amino acids long.

The V and J genes are TRBV5-3 and TRBJ1-1; no firm D call. TRBV5-3 belongs to the ORF category, with a function that is uncertain. The V end lost 0 bases, the J end lost 3 bases, and 18 bases lay between the germline ends. The CDR3 loop spans 17 amino acids. The chain's CDR3 is CARSLVVDSLRDTEAFF. DNA of the CDR3: TGTGCCAGAAGCTTGGTAGTAGATAGCCTTCGGGACACTGAAGCTTTCTTT.

This chain links TRBV5-1 with TRBJ2-7, with 8 bases matching TRBD1. There are 16 residues in the CDR3. V lost 0 bases to trimming and J lost 2 bases; unmatched junction nucleotides: 7. Germline V gene data show CDR1 as SGHRS and CDR2 as YFSETQ. CDR3 DNA: TGCGCCAGCAGCTTGGCAAGGGACAGGCGACCCTACGAGCAGTACTTC. Translation gives CASSLARDRRPYEQYF.

V and J are TRBV5-1 and TRBJ2-3; 8 positions agree with TRBD2. J lost 2 bases, V lost 4 bases, and 9 bases had no gene match. Germline CDR1 is SGHRS and CDR2 is YFSETQ. The CDR3 sequence is 16 residues long. CDR3 amino acids: CASSPGTSPSTDTQYF. For the CDR3, the DNA is TGCGCCAGCAGCCCCGGGACTAGTCCCTCCACAGATACGCAGTATTTT.

The chain recombines TRBV12-3 or TRBV12-4 with TRBJ1-2; the D is unclear. The CDR3 has 13 amino acids. Trimming left V 11 bases short and J 0 bases short, with 13 bases between. The CDR3 DNA is TGTGCCGTAGGGAGGCAACCTAACTATGGCTACACCTTC. Translated, it gives CAVGRQPNYGYTF.

The chain combines TRBV9 with TRBJ1-2; a weak D match, TRBD1 (6 bases). The CDR3 sequence is 14 residues long. From germline, CDR1 is SGDLS and CDR2 YYNGEE. Trimming pared 3 bases from V and 5 bases from J, leaving 14 bases between. CDR3 DNA: TGTGCCAGCAGCGGGGGGCAGTCCCGGTATGGCTACACCTTC. It codes for CASSGGQSRYGYTF. Drawing the rest from reference TRBV9 and TRBJ1-2, the complete variable domain is DSGVTQTPKHLITATGQRVTLRCSPRSGDLSVYWYQQSLDQGLQFLIQYYNGEERAKGNILERFSAQQFPDLHSELNLSSLELGDSALYFCASSGGQSRYGYTFGSGTRLTVV.

This clone occurred once. The CDR3 nucleotides are TGTGCCAGCAGCTCCGTGCCTACGGGCGAGCAGTACGTC. This sequence encodes CASSSVPTGEQYV. V is TRBV6-2 or TRBV6-3 and J is TRBJ2-7; the D is unclear. Germline V gene data show CDR1 as MNHEY and CDR2 as SVGEGT. The CDR3 spans 13 residues. V dropped 6 bases and J dropped 6 bases, with 15 bases sitting between them.

V usage is TRBV6-5 and J usage is TRBJ1-4; 7 nucleotides align to TRBD1. This CDR3 contains 14 residues. V gave up 5 bases and J gave up 9 bases; unmatched junction bases: 9. CDR1 MNHEY and CDR2 SVGAGI come from the germline V gene. The CDR3 nucleotides read TGTGCCAGCAGTATTAACAGGGGTCGGAAAAAACTGTTTTTT. As protein: CASSINRGRKKLFF.

The chain couples TRBV7-8 to TRBJ2-3, with D possibly being TRBD1 (5 bases). Trimming left V 1 base short and J 2 bases short, with 16 bases between. This CDR3 comprises 17 residues. Per the germline V gene, CDR1 is SGHVS and CDR2 is FQNEAQ. Here the CDR3 reads CASSLVDPGPSTDTQYF. The CDR3, as DNA: TGTGCCAGCAGCTTAGTGGACCCAGGGCCCTCCACAGATACGCAGTATTTT.

The gene calls are TRBV19 and TRBJ1-5, with D unclear. The CDR3 length is 14 residues. V dropped 7 bases and J dropped 1 base, with 11 bases sitting between them. Germline lookup yields CDR1 LNHDA and CDR2 SQIVND (reference sequence). CDR3 amino acids: CASTLRWSNQPQHF. The CDR3 nucleotides are TGTGCCAGTACCCTACGGTGGAGCAATCAGCCCCAGCATTTT. Full variable domain (rest looked up from reference TRBV19 and TRBJ1-5): DGGITQSPKYLFRKEGQNVTLSCEQNLNHDAMYWYRQDPGQGLRLIYYSQIVNDFQKGDIAEGYSVSREKKESFPLTVTSAQKNPTAFYLCASTLRWSNQPQHFGDGTRLSIL.

This clone was recorded once. The chain employs TRBV5-1 and TRBJ1-2; D unclear. The CDR3 has 14 amino acids. V was trimmed by 0 bases and J by 4 bases, leaving 10 bases between them. Germline CDR1 is SGHRS and CDR2 is YFSETQ. The CDR3 coding sequence is TGCGCCAGCAGCTTGGGTGGAGATATCTATGGCTACACCTTC. It encodes CASSLGGDIYGYTF. The complete variable domain, with remaining parts taken from reference TRBV5-1 and TRBJ1-2, reads KAGVTQTPRYLIKTRGQQVTLSCSPISGHRSVSWYQQTPGQGLQFLFEYFSETQRNKGNFPGRFSGRQFSNSRSEMNVSTLELGDSALYLCASSLGGDIYGYTFGSGTRLTVV.

V and J are TRBV7-9 and TRBJ2-1; 9 bases line up with TRBD1. The CDR3 runs 15 residues. CDR1 is SEHNR and CDR2 is FQNEAQ in the germline V gene (reference sequence). J gave up 8 bases and V 7 bases, and 12 bases lay outside the gene matches. The CDR3 is CASTSVGTGFYEQFF. The CDR3 nucleotides read TGTGCCAGCACCTCAGTCGGGACAGGGTTCTATGAGCAGTTCTTC.

The genes are TRBV28 and TRBJ1-4; 8 bases agree with TRBD1. Germline CDR1 is MDHEN and CDR2 is SYDVKM. With 8 bases clipped from V and 8 bases from J, the junction kept 10 bases outside the gene matches. This CDR3 contains 14 residues. Here the CDR3 reads CASAGQGLWEKLFF. The CDR3 nucleotides read TGTGCCAGCGCCGGACAGGGTCTTTGGGAAAAACTGTTTTTT.

This sequence joins TRBV5-8 and TRBJ2-6; D gene unclear. Trimming took 2 bases from V and 0 from J, leaving 6 bases between them. Germline CDR1 is SGHTS and CDR2 is YDEGEE. The CDR3 loop spans 15 amino acids. The CDR3 DNA sequence: TGTGCCAGCAGCTTCCGTAGCTCTGGGGCCAACGTCCTGACTTTC. It translates to CASSFRSSGANVLTF.

The chain couples TRBV20-1 to TRBJ1-1, with D unresolved. CDR3 length equals 10 residues. Germline V gives CDR1 DFQATT, CDR2 SNEGSKA (reference sequence). V lost 4 bases to trimming and J lost 11 bases, with 11 bases between them. The CDR3: CSANRVPAFF. The CDR3 DNA is TGCAGTGCTAACCGGGTCCCGGCTTTCTTT.

This rearrangement joins TRBV23-1 to TRBJ2-7; 10 nucleotides match TRBD2. TRBV23-1 is recorded as an ORF, its role being uncertain. V lost 0 bases to trimming and J lost 3 bases; unmatched junction nucleotides: 11. This CDR3 has 18 amino acids. The CDR3 nucleotides are TGCGCCAGCAGTCAATCCCGGAAACTAGCGGGGTTAATCTACGAGCAGTACGTC. It specifies CASSQSRKLAGLIYEQYV.

The chain recombines TRBV24-1 with TRBJ2-1, with 9 nucleotides matching TRBD2. Trimming removed 4 bases from V and 0 bases from J; junction bases left unmatched: 6. Germline-derived CDR1 and CDR2 are KGHDR and SFDVKD. This CDR3 comprises 17 residues. The chain's CDR3 is CATSESSGGFSYNEQFF. The CDR3 DNA sequence: TGTGCCACCAGTGAAAGTAGCGGGGGCTTCTCCTACAATGAGCAGTTCTTC.

The chain combines TRBV7-3 with TRBJ2-1; 11 bases match TRBD1. J was trimmed by 10 bases and V by 5 bases; bases with no gene match: 4. This CDR3 is 13 amino acids long. Germline V gene data show CDR1 as SGHTA and CDR2 as FQGTGA. The CDR3 region has the DNA TGTGCCAGCAGCAGGGGACAGGGGGGAGAGCAGTTCTTC. Its protein product is CASSRGQGGEQFF.

The chain links TRBV6-1 to TRBJ2-7; possible D gene TRBD1, 6 bases. Germline V gene sequence: CDR1 MNHNS, CDR2 SASEGT. V was clipped by 2 bases and J by 5 bases, with 16 bases between them. CDR3 length: 15 residues. The CDR3 reads CASSERATGLNEQYV. The CDR3 coding sequence is TGTGCCAGCAGTGAAAGGGCAACAGGGCTAAACGAGCAGTACGTC.